This T cell receptor beta chain appears in the sequencing data of a study of blood T cells in healthy people across ages (dated by TCRdb to about 2015). With respect to the entire study: In model experiments, template switching captured about one uniquely barcoded TCR beta cDNA molecule for every two T cells. Age-related changes in TCR beta repertoire diversity were measured in the study by deep sequencing normalized with unique cDNA molecular identifiers. The donors were split into four age groups: young (average 16 years), middle-aged (39), aged (around 67) and long-lived (over 80). To avoid experimental bias, donors of different ages were spread randomly across the sequencing lanes. Using the same blood draw, the study looked at two additional independent replicas of 1 million unique cDNA reads for two donors, one aged 18 to 30 and the other aged 80 or older.

CDR1 SGHAT and CDR2 FQDESV are derived from the germline V gene (reference sequence). The cysteine opens and the phenylalanine closes a CDR3 of 14 amino acids. The sequence is cut down to CDR3 DNA, 42 bases in frame from base 1. V loses 6 bases of germline sequence and J loses 4 bases, and the interval between the two ends is 16 bases. Preparation of the library involved 5' RACE. Sequencing instrument: Illumina HiSeq 2500. A second PCR of about 6 to 11 cycles was run with a J-beta primer mix and a sample-barcoded 5' primer. A template-switch 5' adaptor carrying 12 random nucleotides introduced a unique molecular identifier onto each TCR beta cDNA molecule. Each sample yielded at least 3 million CDR3-containing paired-end reads. First-strand cDNA synthesis was performed from all RNA using the Mint cDNA synthesis kit, with priming by a TRBC-specific oligonucleotide. After uracil-DNA glycosylase treatment, a first 18-cycle PCR used universal primers M1SS and BC2_uni_R on all cDNA. As for the original processing: For normalization, 1 million high-quality reads were randomly selected from each sample, with every read carrying a distinct molecular identifier. Reads with shared molecular identifiers were discarded instead of being binned into consensus sequences. MiTCR, run with a Q25 quality threshold and the strictest error-elimination algorithm, handled CDR3 identification, clonotype clustering and error correction. A nonparametric unseen species model with Euler transformation was used to estimate a lower bound on total TCR beta diversity. Clones were called with MiXCR by TCRdb after fastp trimmed the public reads at Q25, and only in-frame beta chains were retained. One record per CDR3 amino acid sequence lists the most common genes and DNA. TCRdb's processing, not the study's, gives the V and J calls here. Recorded for this sample are 1.5 million or so distinct CDR3 sequences; 35% to 45% of them occurred a single time. Of the sample, just over 4% is held by the ten largest clones.

Donors were under 40 systemically healthy Caucasian individuals from Russia aged roughly 6 to 95 years. Each donor gave ten milliliters of peripheral blood, collected into EDTA-treated Vacutainer tubes. PBMCs were isolated by Ficoll-Paque density-gradient centrifugation, with at least 7 million obtained per sample. Trizol reagent was used to extract total RNA from the PBMCs, yielding at least 6 micrograms per sample. The percentages of naive CD45RAhigh/CD27high T cells were determined by flow cytometry on a PBMC aliquot from every donor. In regard to this clonotype: This clone's antigen is unknown. It has no much larger one-base neighbor in the sample; base qualities were not kept.

Overall study outcomes, separate from this receptor: Estimates of total diversity based on one million sequenced T cells were considered lower bounds and underestimates. Donor CMV infection status was unknown, potentially confounding age-related changes in expanded clonotypes. Observed TCR beta diversity per million T cells fell roughly linearly with age, and a significant reduction was already apparent by age approximately 41. Conclusive comparison of naive and antigen-experienced compartments was prevented by the profiling of bulk unsorted PBMCs. Compared with the aged group, the long-lived group had more naive CD4+ T cells, fewer expanded clones and increased TCR diversity, a pattern suggesting age selection. Observed TCR beta diversity correlated strongly with the percentage of naive T cells measured by flow cytometry.

Specimen: blood. The sequence was collected from a woman younger than 30 in good health. This chain joins TRBV11-1 to TRBJ2-7, with a tentative D gene TRBD2 over 5 matching bases. The CDR3 protein: CASRTAGGRYEQYF. The sequenced DNA: TGTGCCAGCAGAACCGCCGGAGGACGGTACGAGCAGTACTTC.